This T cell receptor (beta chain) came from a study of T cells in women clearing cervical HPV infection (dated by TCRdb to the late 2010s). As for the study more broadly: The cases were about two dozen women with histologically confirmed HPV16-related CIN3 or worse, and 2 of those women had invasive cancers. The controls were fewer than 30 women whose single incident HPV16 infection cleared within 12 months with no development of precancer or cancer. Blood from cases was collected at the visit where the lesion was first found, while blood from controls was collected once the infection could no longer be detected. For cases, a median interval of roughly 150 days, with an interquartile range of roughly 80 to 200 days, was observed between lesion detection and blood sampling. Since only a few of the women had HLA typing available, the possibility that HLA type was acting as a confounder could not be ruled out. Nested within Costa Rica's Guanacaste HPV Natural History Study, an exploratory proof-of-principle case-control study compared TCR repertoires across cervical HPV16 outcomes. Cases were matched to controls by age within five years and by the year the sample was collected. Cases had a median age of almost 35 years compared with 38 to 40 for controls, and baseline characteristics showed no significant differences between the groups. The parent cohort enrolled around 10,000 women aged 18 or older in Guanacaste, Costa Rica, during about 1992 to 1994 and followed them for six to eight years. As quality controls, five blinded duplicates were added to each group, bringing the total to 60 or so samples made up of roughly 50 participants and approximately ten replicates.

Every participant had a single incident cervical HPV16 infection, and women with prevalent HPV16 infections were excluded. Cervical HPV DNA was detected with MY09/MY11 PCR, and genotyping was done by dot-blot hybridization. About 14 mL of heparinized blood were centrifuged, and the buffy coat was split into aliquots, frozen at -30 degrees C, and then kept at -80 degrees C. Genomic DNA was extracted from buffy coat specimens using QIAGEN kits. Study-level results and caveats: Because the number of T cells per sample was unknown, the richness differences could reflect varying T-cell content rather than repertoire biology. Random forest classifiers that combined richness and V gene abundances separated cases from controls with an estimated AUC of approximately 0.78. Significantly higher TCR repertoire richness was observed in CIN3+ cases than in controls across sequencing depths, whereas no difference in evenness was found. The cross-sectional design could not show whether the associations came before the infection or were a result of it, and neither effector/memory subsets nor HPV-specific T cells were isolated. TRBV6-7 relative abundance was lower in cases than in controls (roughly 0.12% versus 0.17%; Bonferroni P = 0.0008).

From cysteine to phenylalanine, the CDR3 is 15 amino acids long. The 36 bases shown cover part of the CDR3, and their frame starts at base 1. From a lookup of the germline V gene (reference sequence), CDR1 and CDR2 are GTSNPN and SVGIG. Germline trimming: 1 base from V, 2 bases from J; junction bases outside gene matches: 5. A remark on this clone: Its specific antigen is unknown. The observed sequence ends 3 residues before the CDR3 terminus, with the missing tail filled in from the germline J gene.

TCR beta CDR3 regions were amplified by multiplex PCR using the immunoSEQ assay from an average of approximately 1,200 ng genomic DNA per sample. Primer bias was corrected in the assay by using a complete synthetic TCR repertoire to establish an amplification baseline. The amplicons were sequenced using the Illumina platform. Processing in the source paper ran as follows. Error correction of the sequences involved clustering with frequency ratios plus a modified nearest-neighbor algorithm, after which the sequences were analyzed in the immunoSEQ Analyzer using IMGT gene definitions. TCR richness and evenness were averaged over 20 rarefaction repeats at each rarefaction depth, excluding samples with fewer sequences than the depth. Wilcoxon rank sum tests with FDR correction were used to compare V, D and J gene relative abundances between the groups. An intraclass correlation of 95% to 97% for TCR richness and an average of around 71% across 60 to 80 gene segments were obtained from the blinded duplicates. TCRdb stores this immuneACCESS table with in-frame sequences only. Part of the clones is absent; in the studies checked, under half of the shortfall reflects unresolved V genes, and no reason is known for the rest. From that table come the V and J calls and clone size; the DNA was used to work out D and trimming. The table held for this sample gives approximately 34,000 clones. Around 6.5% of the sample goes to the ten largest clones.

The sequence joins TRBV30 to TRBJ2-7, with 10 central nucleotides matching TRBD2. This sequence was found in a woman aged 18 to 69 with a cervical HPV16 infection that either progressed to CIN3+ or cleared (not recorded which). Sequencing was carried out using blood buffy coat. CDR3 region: CAWSATSGIPYEQYF. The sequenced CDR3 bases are TGTGCCTGGAGTGCAACTAGCGGGATACCCTACGAG.